The TCR beta chain under discussion was sequenced for a study of cytomegalovirus exposure and HLA in healthy donors. Study conclusions and caveats: A later analysis revealed that TCR association rates differed between HLA loci, peaking at DRB1 and bottoming out at HLA-C. Listed as cytomegalovirus-associated were 150 or so TCR beta chains. The presence/absence work took it that sequencing depth was about the same across donors.

PCR primers comprised 60 Vbeta and 13 Jbeta primers. Using immunoSEQ multiplex PCR, the repertoire was profiled, and TCRdb retains in-frame clones only, with some absent. The sample includes about 100,000 clones, roughly 80% seen only once; the top ten take approximately 6.4%. The V gene's germline CDR1 is SNHLY and CDR2 FYNNEI. Losses at the gene ends were 5 bases for V and 6 bases for J; bases not matched to a gene: 5. This CDR3 spans 14 amino acids. In the case of this clone: Its antigen is not identified.

The sample comprised PBMCs. The chain uses TRBV2 and TRBJ2-7; 12 positions match TRBD1. The sequence came from a middle-aged man in good health and CMV-seropositive. CDR3 in DNA: TGTGCCAGCAGTACCGGGACAGGGGGCCCCGAGCAGTACTTC. Its translation is CASSTGTGGPEQYF.